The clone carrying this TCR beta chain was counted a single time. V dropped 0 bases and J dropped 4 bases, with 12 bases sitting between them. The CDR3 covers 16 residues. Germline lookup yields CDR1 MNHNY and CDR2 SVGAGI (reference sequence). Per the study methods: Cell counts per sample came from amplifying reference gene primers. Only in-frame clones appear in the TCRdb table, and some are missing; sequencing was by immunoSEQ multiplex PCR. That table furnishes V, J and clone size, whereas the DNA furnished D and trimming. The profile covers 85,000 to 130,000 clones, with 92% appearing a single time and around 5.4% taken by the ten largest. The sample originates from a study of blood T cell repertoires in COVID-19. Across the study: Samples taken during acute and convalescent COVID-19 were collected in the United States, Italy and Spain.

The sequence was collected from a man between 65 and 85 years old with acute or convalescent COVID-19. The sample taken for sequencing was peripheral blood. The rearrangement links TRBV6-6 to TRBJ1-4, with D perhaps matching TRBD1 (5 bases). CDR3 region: CASSYSIRGLNEKLFF. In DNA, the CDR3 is TGTGCCAGCAGTTACTCGATACGGGGACTTAATGAAAAACTGTTTTTT.